This is a list of T cell receptor beta chains from one sample in a study of blood T cell repertoires in COVID-19. Sequencing used immunoSEQ multiplex PCR; TCRdb keeps in-frame clones, though not all of them. The sample lists 250,000 or so clones, over 80% occurring once. Sequencing was done on a sample of PBMCs or T cells enriched from blood (not recorded which). The receptors were sampled from a woman in her thirties with acute COVID-19. CDR3s include the opening cysteine and the closing phenylalanine or tryptophan. D genes are given only for firm matches. The listing skips clone size in some rows; elsewhere it reads once, few, many or a size class.

. TRBJ2-1 TRBD1 TRBV6-5 TGTGCCAGCTCGGGACAGGGTTATGACAATGAGCAGTTCTTC CASSGQGYDNEQFF
. TRBJ1-1 TRBD1 TRBV7-9 TGTGCCAGCAGCTTAGTTCGGACAGGGGGCGAGACTGAAGCTTTCTTT CASSLVRTGGETEAFF
. TRBJ2-3 TRBD2 TRBV24-1 TGTGCCACCAGTGACCACCGACTAGCGGATAGCACAGATACGCAGTATTTT CATSDHRLADSTDTQYF
. TRBJ2-3 TRBD1 TRBV28 TGTGCCAGCAAAAACACCGTGATGGGACAGGGGGCTGATACGCAGTATTTT CASKNTVMGQGADTQYF
. TRBJ2-1 TRBD2 TRBV9 TGTGCCAGCAGCGTAGATCCCCCGACTAGCGGCTTCAATGAGCAGTTCTTC CASSVDPPTSGFNEQFF
. TRBJ1-6 . TRBV11-1 TGTGCCAGCAGCCAGAACGGGGGTACAAATTCACCCCTCCACTTT CASSQNGGTNSPLHF
. TRBJ2-1 TRBD2 TRBV6-1 TGTGCCAGCAGTGAACAACTCCCTAGCGGGAGAGACCGGAGCTCCTACAATGAGCAGTTCTTC CASSEQLPSGRDRSSYNEQFF
. TRBJ1-3 . TRBV28 TGTGCCAGCAGTTTAGACAACTTCTCTGGAAACACCATATATTTT CASSLDNFSGNTIYF
. TRBJ2-1 TRBD2 TRBV15 TGTGCCACCACCAAATTAACGGCGGGAGCCTACAATGAGCAGTTCTTC CATTKLTAGAYNEQFF
. TRBJ2-7 . TRBV4-3 TGCGCCAGCAGCCAAGAAACGATAGTGGCAGGGACTTACGAGCAGTACTTC CASSQETIVAGTYEQYF
. TRBJ2-3 . TRBV9 TGTGCCAGCAGCGTAGCTGCAGATACGCAGTATTTT CASSVAADTQYF
once TRBJ1-4 . TRBV25-1 TGTGCCAGCGGGAACGGGGGAAAACTGTTTTTT CASGNGGKLFF
. TRBJ2-7 . TRBV7-2 TGTGCCAGCAGCTTATCAGGGGCGGTCTACGAGCAGTACTTC CASSLSGAVYEQYF
. TRBJ2-2 TRBD2 TRBV10-3 TGTGCCATCAGTGAGTCGAGCGTTAGGTTAGCGGGAGGATTATACAACACCGGGGAGCTGTTTTTT CAISESSVRLAGGLYNTGELFF
. TRBJ1-5 . TRBV2 TGTGCCAGCAGCCCTGGGCGTAATCAGCCCCAGCATTTT CASSPGRNQPQHF
. TRBJ2-7 . TRBV7-9 TGTGCCAGCAGCTTACCGTCGGCGGGGCAGTACTTC CASSLPSAGQYF